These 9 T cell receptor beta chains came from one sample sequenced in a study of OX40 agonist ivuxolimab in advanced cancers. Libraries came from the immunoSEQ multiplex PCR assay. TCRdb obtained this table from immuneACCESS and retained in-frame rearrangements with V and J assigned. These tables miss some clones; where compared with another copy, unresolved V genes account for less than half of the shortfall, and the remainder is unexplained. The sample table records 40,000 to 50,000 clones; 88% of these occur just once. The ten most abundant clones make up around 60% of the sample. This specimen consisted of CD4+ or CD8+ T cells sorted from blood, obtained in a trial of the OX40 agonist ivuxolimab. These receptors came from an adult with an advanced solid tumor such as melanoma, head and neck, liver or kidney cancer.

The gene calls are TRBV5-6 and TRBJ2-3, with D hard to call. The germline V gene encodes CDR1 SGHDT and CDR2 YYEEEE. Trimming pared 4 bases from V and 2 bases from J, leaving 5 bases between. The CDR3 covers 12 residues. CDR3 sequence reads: CASSLITDTQYF. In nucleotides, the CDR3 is TGTGCCAGCAGCCTAATCACAGATACGCAGTATTTT.

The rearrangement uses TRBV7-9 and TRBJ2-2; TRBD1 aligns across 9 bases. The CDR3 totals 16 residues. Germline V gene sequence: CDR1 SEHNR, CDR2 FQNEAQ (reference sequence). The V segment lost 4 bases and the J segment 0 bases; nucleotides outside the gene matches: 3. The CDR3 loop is CASSYGQGSNTGELFF. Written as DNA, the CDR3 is TGTGCCAGCAGCTACGGACAGGGGTCGAACACCGGGGAGCTGTTTTTT.

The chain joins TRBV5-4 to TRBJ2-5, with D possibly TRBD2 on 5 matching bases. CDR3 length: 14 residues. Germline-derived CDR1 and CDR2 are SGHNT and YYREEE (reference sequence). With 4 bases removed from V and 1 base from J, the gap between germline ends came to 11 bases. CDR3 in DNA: TGTGCCAGCAGCCCCGGAGGCACCCAAGAGACCCAGTACTTC. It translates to CASSPGGTQETQYF.

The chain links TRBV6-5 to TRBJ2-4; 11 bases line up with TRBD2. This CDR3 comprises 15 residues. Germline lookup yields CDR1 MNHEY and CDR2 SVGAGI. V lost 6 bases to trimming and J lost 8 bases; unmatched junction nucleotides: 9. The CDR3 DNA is TGTGCCAGCAGCCTAGCGGGGGGCCCGCGGGACATTCAGTACTTC. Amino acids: CASSLAGGPRDIQYF.

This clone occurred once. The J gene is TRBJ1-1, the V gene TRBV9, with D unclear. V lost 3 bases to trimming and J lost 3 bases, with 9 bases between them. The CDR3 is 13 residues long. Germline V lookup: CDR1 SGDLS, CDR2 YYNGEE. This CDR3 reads CASSAYMYTEAFF. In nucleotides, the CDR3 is TGTGCCAGCAGCGCATATATGTACACTGAAGCTTTCTTT. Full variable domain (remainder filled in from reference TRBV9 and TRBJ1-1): DSGVTQTPKHLITATGQRVTLRCSPRSGDLSVYWYQQSLDQGLQFLIQYYNGEERAKGNILERFSAQQFPDLHSELNLSSLELGDSALYFCASSAYMYTEAFFGQGTRLTVV.

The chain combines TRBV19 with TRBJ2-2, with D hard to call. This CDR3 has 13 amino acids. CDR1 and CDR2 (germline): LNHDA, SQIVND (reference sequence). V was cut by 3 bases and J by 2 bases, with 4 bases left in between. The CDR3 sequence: CASSIQNTGELFF. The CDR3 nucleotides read TGTGCCAGTAGTATTCAAAACACCGGGGAGCTGTTTTTT.

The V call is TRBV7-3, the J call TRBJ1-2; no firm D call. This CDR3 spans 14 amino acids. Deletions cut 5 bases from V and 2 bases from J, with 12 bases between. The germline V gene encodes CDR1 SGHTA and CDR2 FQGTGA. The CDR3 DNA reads TGTGCCAGCAGCCCGACGGTGGGGAACTATGGCTACACCTTC. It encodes CASSPTVGNYGYTF.

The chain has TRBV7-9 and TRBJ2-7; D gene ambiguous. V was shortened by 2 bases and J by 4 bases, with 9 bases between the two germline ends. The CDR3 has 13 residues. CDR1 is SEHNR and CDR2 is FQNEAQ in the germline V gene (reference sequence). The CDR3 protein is CASSLNHQYEQYF. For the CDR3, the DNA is TGTGCCAGCAGCTTAAATCACCAGTACGAGCAGTACTTC. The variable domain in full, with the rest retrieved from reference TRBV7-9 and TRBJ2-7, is DTGVSQNPRHKITKRGQNVTFRCDPISEHNRLYWYRQTLGQGPEFLTYFQNEAQLEKSRLLSDRFSAERPKGSFSTLEIQRTEQGDSAMYLCASSLNHQYEQYFGPGTRLTVT.

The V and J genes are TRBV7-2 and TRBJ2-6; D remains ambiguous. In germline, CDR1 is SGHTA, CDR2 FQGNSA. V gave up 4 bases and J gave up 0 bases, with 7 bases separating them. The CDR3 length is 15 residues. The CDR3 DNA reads TGTGCCAGCAGCTCAACGGGCTCTGGGGCCAACGTCCTGACTTTC. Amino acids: CASSSTGSGANVLTF. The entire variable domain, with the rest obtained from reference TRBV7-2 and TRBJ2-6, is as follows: GAGVSQSPSNKVTEKGKDVELRCDPISGHTALYWYRQSLGQGLEFLIYFQGNSAPDKSGLPSDRFSAERTGGSVSTLTIQRTQQEDSAVYLCASSSTGSGANVLTFGAGSRLTVL.